This paragraph reports one T cell receptor (beta chain). The diagnoses drew upon clinical symptoms, serum thyroxine and TRAb, thyroid ultrasound and orbital computed tomography. The source of the sample is a study of T cells in Graves' hyperthyroidism and ophthalmopathy. TCR beta CDR3 region amplification was performed from RNA transcripts. The TCR CDR3 first-round RT-PCR relied on the HTBI primer set. TCRdb re-derived calls from the multiplex PCR reads in MiXCR, one entry per CDR3 protein. The sample includes some 620,000 distinct CDR3 sequences, roughly 17% of them seen just once. The V end was cut by 4 bases, the J end by 2 bases, with 15 bases between. This CDR3 contains 16 residues. Germline V gene data show CDR1 as MGHRA and CDR2 as YSYEKL.

Sequenced material: blood. The TCR originated in a woman aged 25 to 39 with Graves' hyperthyroidism. This rearrangement joins TRBV4-1 to TRBJ2-1; D gene ambiguous. CDR3 coding DNA: TGCGCCAGCAGCCCAACGCGCGGAACGGCCTACAATGAGCAGTTCTTC. This sequence encodes CASSPTRGTAYNEQFF.